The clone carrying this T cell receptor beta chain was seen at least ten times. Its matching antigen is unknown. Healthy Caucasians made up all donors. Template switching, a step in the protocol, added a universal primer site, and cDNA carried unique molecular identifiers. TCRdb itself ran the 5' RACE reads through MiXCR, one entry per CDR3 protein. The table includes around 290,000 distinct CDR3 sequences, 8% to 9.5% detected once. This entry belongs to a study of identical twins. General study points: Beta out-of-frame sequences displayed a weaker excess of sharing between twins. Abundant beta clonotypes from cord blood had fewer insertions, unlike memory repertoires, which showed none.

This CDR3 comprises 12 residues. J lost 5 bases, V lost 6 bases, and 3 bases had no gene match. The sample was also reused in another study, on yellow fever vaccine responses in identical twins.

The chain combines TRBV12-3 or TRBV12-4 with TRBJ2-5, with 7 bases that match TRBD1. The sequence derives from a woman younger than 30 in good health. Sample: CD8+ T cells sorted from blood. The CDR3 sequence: CASRTGAETQYF. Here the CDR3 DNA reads TGTGCCAGCAGAACAGGGGCCGAGACCCAGTACTTC.